This T cell receptor beta chain appears in the sequencing data of a study of radiotherapy plus CTLA-4 blockade in lung cancer. The CDR3 has 17 residues. Germline CDR1 reads LGHNA; CDR2 reads YSLEER. Trimming took 5 bases from V and 2 from J; bases not matched to a gene: 14. This clone was detected only once. Sequencing was performed with immunoSEQ multiplex PCR; in TCRdb, only in-frame clones are kept and a portion is missing. The repertoire includes around 43,000 clones, about 77% of them detected once, and around 9.6% sits in the top ten. The starting material was peripheral blood, obtained from a patient treated with radiotherapy plus ipilimumab. This receptor was taken from a human donor with non-small cell lung cancer who had stable disease on radiotherapy plus ipilimumab. The V call is TRBV4-3, the J call TRBJ2-7, with TRBD2 matching over 8 bases. CDR3 amino acids: CASSLYVSGGPTYEQYF. The CDR3 nucleotides read TGCGCCAGCAGCTTGTATGTCAGCGGGGGCCCCACCTACGAGCAGTACTTC.